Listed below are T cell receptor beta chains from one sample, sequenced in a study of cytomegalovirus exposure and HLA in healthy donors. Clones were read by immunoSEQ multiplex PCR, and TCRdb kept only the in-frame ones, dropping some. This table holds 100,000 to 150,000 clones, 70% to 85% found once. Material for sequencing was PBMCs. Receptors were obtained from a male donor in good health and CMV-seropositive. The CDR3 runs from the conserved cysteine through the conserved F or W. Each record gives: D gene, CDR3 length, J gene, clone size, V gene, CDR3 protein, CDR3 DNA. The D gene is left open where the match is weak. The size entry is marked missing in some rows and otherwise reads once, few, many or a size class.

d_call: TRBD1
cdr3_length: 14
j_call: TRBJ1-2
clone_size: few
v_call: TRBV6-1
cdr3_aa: CASSRDRGDYGYTF
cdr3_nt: TGTGCCAGCAGCAGGGACAGGGGGGACTATGGCTACACCTTC

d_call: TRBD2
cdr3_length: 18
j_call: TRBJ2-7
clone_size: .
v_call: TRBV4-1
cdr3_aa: CASSHGGLAGGPGYEQYF
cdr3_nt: TGCGCCAGCAGCCACGGTGGACTAGCGGGAGGGCCTGGGTACGAGCAGTACTTC

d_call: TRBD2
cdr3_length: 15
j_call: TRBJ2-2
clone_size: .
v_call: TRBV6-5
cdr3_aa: CASRPGLADTEELFF
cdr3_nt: TGTGCCAGCAGGCCGGGACTAGCGGACACGGAGGAGCTGTTTTTT

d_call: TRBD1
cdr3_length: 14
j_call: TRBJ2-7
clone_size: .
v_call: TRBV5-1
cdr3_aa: CASSVDRSSYEQYF
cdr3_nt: TGCGCCAGCAGCGTGGACAGGAGCTCCTACGAGCAGTACTTC

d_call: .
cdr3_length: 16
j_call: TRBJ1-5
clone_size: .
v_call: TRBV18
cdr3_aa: CASSPRGQDSNQPQHF
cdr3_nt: TGTGCCAGCTCACCGCGGGGGCAGGATAGCAATCAGCCCCAGCATTTT

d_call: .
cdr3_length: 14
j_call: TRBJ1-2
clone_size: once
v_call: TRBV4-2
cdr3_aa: CASSPSTSNYGYTF
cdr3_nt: TGTGCCAGCAGCCCATCGACAAGTAACTATGGCTACACCTTC

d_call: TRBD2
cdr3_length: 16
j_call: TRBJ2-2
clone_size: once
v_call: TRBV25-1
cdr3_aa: CASSVFAGGDTGELFF
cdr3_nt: TGTGCCAGCAGTGTTTTTGCGGGAGGGGACACCGGGGAGCTGTTTTTT

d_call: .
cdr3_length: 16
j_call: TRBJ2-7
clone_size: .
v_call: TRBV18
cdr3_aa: CASSQGPTGSSYEQYF
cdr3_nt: TGTGCCAGCTCCCAAGGACCGACAGGATCGAGCTACGAGCAGTACTTC

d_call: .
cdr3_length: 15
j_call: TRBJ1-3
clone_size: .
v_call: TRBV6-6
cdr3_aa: CASSYPTGSGNTIYF
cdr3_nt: TGTGCCAGCAGTTACCCGACAGGCTCTGGAAACACCATATATTTT

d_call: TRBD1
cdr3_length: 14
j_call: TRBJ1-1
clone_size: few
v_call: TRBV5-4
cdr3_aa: CASSGGQVESEAFF
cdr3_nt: TGTGCCAGCAGCGGGGGACAGGTAGAATCTGAAGCTTTCTTT

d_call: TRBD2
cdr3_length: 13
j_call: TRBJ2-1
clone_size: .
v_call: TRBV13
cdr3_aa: CASSFGSGGPQFF
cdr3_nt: TGTGCCAGCAGCTTCGGCAGCGGGGGGCCCCAGTTCTTC

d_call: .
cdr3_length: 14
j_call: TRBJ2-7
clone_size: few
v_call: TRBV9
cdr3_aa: CASSFYDNPHEQYF
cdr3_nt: TGTGCCAGCAGCTTCTACGACAATCCGCACGAGCAGTACTTC

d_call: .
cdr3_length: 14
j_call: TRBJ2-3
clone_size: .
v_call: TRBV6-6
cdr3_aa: CASSYSGGTDTQYF
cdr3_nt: TGTGCCAGCAGTTACTCGGGCGGCACAGATACGCAGTATTTT

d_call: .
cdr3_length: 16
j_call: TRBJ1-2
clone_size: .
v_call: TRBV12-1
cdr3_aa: CASSFWGNRATYGYTF
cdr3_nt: TGTGCCAGCAGCTTTTGGGGGAACAGGGCAACCTATGGCTACACCTTC

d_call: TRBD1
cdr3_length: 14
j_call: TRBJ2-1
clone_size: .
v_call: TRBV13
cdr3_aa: CASSPGQDYNEQFF
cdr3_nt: TGTGCCAGCAGCCCTGGACAGGATTACAATGAGCAGTTCTTC

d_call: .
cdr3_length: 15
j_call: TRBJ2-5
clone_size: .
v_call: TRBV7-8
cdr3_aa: CASSVSRGRGETQYF
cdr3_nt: TGTGCCAGCAGCGTAAGCCGAGGTCGGGGGGAGACCCAGTACTTC

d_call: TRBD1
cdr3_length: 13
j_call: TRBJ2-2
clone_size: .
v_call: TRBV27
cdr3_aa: CASTFQGAGELFF
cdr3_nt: TGTGCCAGCACTTTTCAGGGGGCCGGGGAGCTGTTTTTT

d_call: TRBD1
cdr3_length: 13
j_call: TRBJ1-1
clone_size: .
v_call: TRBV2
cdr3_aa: CASSETRDSEAFF
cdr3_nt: TGTGCCAGCAGTGAAACCCGGGACAGTGAAGCTTTCTTT

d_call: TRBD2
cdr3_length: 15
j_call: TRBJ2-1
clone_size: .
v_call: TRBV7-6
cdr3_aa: CASSLMGGGYNEQFF
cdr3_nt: TGTGCCAGCAGCTTAATGGGCGGGGGATACAATGAGCAGTTCTTC

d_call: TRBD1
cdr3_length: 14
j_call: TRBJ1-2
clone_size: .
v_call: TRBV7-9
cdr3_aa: CASSSQGTLYGYTF
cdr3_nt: TGTGCCAGCAGCTCACAGGGGACTCTCTATGGCTACACCTTC

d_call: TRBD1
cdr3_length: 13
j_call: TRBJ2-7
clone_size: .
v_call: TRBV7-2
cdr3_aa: CASSLGQGREQYF
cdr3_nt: TGTGCCAGCAGCTTAGGACAGGGGCGCGAGCAGTACTTC

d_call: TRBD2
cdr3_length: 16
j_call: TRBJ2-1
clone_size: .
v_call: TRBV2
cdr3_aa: CASSEALAGGYNEQFF
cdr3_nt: TGTGCCAGCAGCGAAGCACTAGCGGGGGGCTACAATGAGCAGTTCTTC

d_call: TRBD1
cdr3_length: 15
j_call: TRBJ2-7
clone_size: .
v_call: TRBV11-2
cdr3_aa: CASSLDARGHSEQYF
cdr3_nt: TGTGCCAGCAGCTTAGATGCCAGGGGGCATAGCGAGCAGTACTTC

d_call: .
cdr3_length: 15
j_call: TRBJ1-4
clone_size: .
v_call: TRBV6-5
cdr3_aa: CASRSKRGKSEKLFF
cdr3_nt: TGTGCCAGCAGGTCCAAAAGGGGAAAGAGTGAAAAACTGTTTTTT

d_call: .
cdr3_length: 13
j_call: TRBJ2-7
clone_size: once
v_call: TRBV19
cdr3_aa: CASSPSVAYEQYF
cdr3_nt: TGTGCCAGTTCTCCCAGCGTTGCCTACGAGCAGTACTTC

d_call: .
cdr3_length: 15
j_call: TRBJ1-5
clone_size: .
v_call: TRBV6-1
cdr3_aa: CASRQNWGGGQPQHF
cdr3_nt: TGTGCCAGCAGGCAAAATTGGGGAGGGGGTCAGCCCCAGCATTTT

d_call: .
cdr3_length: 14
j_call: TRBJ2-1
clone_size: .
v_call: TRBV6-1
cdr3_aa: CASSGTSGGDEQFF
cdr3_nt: TGTGCCAGCAGTGGAACTAGTGGAGGGGATGAGCAGTTCTTC

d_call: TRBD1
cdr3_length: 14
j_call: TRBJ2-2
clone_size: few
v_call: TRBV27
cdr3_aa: CASSTGVNTGELFF
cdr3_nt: TGTGCCAGCAGTACAGGGGTTAACACCGGGGAGCTGTTTTTT

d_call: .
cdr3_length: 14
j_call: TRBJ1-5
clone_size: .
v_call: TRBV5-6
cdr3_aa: CASSWGQGNQPQHF
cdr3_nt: TGTGCCAGCAGCTGGGGTCAGGGAAATCAGCCCCAGCATTTT

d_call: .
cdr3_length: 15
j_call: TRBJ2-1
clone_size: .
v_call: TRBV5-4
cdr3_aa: CASRGGGSSYNEQFF
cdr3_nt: TGTGCCAGCAGGGGTGGGGGGAGCTCCTACAATGAGCAGTTCTTC

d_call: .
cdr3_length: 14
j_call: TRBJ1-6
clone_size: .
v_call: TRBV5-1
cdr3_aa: CASSPSAERSPLHF
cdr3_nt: TGCGCCAGCAGCCCCTCCGCGGAGAGGTCACCCCTCCACTTT

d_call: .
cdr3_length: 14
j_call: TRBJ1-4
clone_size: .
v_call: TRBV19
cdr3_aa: CASGVGGNNEKLFF
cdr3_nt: TGTGCCAGTGGGGTAGGAGGTAATAATGAAAAACTGTTTTTT

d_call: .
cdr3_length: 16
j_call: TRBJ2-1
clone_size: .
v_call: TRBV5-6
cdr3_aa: CASSPIPQQGIDEQFF
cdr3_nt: TGTGCCAGCAGCCCAATTCCCCAACAGGGCATCGATGAGCAGTTCTTC

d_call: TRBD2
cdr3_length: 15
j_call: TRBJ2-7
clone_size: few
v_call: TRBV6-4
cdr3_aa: CASSPSGESSYEQYF
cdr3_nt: TGTGCCAGCAGCCCTAGCGGGGAGAGCTCCTACGAGCAGTACTTC

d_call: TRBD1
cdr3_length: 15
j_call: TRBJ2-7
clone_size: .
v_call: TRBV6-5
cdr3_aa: CASSYWGTEFSEQYF
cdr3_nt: TGTGCCAGCAGTTACTGGGGGACAGAGTTCAGTGAGCAGTACTTC

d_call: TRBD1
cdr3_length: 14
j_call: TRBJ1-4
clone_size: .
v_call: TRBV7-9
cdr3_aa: CASSTWTGNEKLFF
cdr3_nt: TGTGCCAGCAGCACTTGGACAGGGAATGAAAAACTGTTTTTT

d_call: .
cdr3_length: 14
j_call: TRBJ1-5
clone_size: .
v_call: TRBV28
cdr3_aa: CASGAGVSNQPQHF
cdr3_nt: TGTGCCAGCGGGGCAGGAGTTAGCAATCAGCCCCAGCATTTT

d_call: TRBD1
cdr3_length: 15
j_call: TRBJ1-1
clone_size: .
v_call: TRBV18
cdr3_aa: CASSPGQRSNTEAFF
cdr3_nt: TGTGCCAGCTCACCGGGACAGAGATCGAACACTGAAGCTTTCTTT

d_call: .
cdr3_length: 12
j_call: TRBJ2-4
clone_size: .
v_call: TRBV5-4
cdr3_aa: CASSLADTDQYF
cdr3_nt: TGTGCCAGCAGCTTGGCCGACACCGATCAGTACTTC

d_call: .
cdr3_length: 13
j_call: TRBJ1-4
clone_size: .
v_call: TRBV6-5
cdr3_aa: CASNRQEYEKLFF
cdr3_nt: TGTGCCAGCAACAGACAGGAATATGAAAAACTGTTTTTT

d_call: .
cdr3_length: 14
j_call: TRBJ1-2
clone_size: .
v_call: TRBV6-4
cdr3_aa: CASSVNIFNYGYTF
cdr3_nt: TGTGCCAGCAGTGTAAATATTTTTAACTATGGCTACACCTTC

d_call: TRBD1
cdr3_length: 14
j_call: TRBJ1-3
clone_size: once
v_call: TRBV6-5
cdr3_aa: CASRDTGAGNTIYF
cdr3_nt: TGTGCCAGCAGAGACACAGGGGCTGGAAACACCATATATTTT

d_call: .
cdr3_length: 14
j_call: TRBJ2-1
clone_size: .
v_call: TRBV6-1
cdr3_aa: CATCWGDLYNEQFF
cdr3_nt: TGTGCCACATGTTGGGGGGATCTCTACAATGAGCAGTTCTTC